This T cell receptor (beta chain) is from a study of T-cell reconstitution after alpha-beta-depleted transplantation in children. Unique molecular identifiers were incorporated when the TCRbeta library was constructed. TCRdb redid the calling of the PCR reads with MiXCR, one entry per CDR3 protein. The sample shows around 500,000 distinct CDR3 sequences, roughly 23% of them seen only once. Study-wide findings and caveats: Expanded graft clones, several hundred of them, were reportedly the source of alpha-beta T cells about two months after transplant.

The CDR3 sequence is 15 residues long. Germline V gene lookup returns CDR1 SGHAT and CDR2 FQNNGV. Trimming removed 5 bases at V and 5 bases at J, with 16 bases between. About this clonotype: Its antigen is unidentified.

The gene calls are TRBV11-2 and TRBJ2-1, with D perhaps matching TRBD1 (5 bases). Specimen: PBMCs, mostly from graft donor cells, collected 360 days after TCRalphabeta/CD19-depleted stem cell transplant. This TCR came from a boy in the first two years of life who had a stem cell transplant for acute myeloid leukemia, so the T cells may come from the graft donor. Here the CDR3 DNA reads TGTGCCAGCAGCAGCAGGGTTGGGCCTGACAATGAGCAGTTCTTC. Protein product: CASSSRVGPDNEQFF.